This T cell receptor beta chain was obtained from a study of multiple sclerosis patients with progressive multifocal leukoencephalopathy. Study-wide findings and caveats: In most PML patients, TRB repertoires appeared less diverse by entropy. Expanded clones at PML onset predated and persisted through natalizumab therapy.

For this clone: Its matching antigen is unknown.

Profiled with immunoSEQ multiplex PCR; TCRdb holds only in-frame clones, not every one. The table has about 30,000 clones, around 89% seen once; the top ten hold about 1.3%. The CDR3 is 14 amino acids. In germline, CDR1 is SGHNT, CDR2 YYREEE (reference sequence). Trimming removed 1 base from V and 0 bases from J, with 7 bases in between. Specified time point: approximately twelve months of natalizumab therapy. This rearrangement joins TRBV5-4 to TRBJ1-2; D gene uncertain. The source was PBMCs, collected from a patient treated with natalizumab. This TCR derives from a human donor with multiple sclerosis. The DNA of the CDR3 is TGTGCCAGCAGCTTGAACTTAGCTAACTATGGCTACACCTTC. Residues: CASSLNLANYGYTF.